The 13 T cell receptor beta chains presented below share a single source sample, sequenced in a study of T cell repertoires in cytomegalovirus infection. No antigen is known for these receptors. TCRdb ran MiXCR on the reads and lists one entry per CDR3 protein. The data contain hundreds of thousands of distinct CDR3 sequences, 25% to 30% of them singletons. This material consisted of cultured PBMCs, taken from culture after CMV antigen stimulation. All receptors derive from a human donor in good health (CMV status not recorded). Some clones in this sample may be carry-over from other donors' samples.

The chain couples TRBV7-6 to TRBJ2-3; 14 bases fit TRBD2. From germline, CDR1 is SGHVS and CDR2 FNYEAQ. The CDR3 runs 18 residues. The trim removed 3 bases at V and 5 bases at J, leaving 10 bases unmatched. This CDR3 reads CASSLGTSGGPGKDTQYF. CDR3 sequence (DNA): TGTGCCAGCAGCTTGGGGACTAGCGGGGGACCCGGGAAAGATACGCAGTATTTT.

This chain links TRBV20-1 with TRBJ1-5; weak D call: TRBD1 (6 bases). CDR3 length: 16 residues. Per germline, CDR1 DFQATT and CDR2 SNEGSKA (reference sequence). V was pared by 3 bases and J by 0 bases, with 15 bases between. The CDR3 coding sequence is TGCAGTGCTAGGCAGGGAGGAGGGGGTAGCAATCAGCCCCAGCATTTT. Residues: CSARQGGGGSNQPQHF.

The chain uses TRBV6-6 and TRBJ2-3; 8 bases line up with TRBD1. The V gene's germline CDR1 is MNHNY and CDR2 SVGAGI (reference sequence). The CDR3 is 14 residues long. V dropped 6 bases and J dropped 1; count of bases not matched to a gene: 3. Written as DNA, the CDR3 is TGTGCCAGCAGCACGACAGGGGGCACAGATACGCAGTATTTT. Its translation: CASSTTGGTDTQYF.

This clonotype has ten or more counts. The CDR3 coding sequence is TGTGCCAGCAGGTGGAGGGGGCTAGCGGGGAAGGTAGGAGATACGCAGTATTTT. This translates into CASRWRGLAGKVGDTQYF. The chain couples TRBV7-2 to TRBJ2-3; 9 nucleotides align to TRBD2. The V segment lost 6 bases and the J segment 5 bases; nucleotides outside the gene matches: 18. Germline V CDR1 and CDR2: SGHTA, FQGNSA. The CDR3 has 18 residues. The whole variable domain, filled in from reference TRBV7-2 and TRBJ2-3, reads GAGVSQSPSNKVTEKGKDVELRCDPISGHTALYWYRQSLGQGLEFLIYFQGNSAPDKSGLPSDRFSAERTGGSVSTLTIQRTQQEDSAVYLCASRWRGLAGKVGDTQYFGPGTRLTVL.

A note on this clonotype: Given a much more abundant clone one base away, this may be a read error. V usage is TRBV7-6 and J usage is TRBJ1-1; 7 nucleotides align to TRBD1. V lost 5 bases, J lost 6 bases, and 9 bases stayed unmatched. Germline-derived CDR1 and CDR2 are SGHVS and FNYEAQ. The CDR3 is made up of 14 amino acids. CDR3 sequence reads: CASSPRTGGAEAFF. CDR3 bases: TGTGCCAGCAGCCCGCGGACAGGAGGGGCTGAAGCTTTCTTT.

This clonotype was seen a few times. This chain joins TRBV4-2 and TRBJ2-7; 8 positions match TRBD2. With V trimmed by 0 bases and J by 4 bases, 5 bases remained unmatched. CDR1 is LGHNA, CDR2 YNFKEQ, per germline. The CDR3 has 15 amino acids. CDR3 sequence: CASSQDLTSEYEQYF. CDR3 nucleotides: TGTGCCAGCAGCCAAGATCTGACTAGCGAATACGAGCAGTACTTC.

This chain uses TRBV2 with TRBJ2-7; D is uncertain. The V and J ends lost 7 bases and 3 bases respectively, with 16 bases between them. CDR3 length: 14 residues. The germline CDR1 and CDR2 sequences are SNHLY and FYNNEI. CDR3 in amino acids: CASKKMDQSYEQYF. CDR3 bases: TGTGCCAGCAAAAAAATGGACCAAAGCTACGAGCAGTACTTC.

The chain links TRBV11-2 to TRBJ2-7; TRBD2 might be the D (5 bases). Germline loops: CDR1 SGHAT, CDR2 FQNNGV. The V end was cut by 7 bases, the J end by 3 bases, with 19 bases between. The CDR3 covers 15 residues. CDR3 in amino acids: CASTSEKNAGYEQYF. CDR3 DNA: TGTGCCAGCACCTCAGAAAAAAACGCGGGCTACGAGCAGTACTTC.

CDR3 in DNA: TGTGCCAGCAGCTCCCCTAGCGGGGGACACACCGGGGAGCTGTTTTTT. It translates to CASSSPSGGHTGELFF. V and J are TRBV7-2 and TRBJ2-2, with 10 bases that match TRBD2. This CDR3 is 16 amino acids long. Per the germline V gene, CDR1 is SGHTA and CDR2 is FQGNSA. J gave up 3 bases and V 4 bases, and 5 bases lay outside the gene matches.

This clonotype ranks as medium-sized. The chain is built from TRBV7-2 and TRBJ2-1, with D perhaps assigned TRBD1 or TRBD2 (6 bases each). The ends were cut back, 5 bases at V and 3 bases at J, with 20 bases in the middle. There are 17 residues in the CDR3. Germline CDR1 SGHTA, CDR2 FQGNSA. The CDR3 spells CASSQRQRGAIYNEQFF. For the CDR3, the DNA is TGTGCCAGCAGCCAGAGACAGAGGGGGGCGATCTACAATGAGCAGTTCTTC.

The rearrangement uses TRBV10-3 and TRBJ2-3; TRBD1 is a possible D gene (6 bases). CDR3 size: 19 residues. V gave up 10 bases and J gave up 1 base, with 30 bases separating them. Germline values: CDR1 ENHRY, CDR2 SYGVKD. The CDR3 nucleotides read TGTGCCACAGGGCGGAAAACAGGGTCGAGGGAGTTGGGCACAGATACGCAGTATTTT. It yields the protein CATGRKTGSRELGTDTQYF.

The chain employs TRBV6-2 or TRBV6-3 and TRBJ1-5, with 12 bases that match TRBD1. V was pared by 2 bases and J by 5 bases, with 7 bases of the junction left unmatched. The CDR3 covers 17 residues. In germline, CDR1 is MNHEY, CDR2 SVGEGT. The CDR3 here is CASSYGGTGGVDQPQHF. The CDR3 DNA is TGTGCCAGCAGTTACGGGGGGACAGGGGGCGTCGATCAGCCCCAGCATTTT.

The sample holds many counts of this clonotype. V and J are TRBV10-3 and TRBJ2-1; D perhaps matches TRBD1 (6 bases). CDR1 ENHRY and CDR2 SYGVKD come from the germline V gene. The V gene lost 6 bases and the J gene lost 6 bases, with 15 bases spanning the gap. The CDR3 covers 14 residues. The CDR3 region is CAISRDMMGNEQFF. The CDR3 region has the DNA TGTGCCATCAGCCGGGACATGATGGGCAATGAGCAGTTCTTC.